This passage covers 20 T cell receptor beta chains from one sample sequenced in a study of T cell responses to AZD1222 COVID-19 vaccine. Assay: immunoSEQ multiplex PCR; the TCRdb copy retains only in-frame clones and omits some. The sample holds some 150,000 clones, roughly nine tenths seen once. This sample comprised peripheral blood, obtained on day 0 of AZD1222 vaccination. These receptor sequences come from an adult in good health.

V usage is TRBV6-5 and J usage is TRBJ1-1; TRBD1 matches at 8 bases. Germline V gene sequence: CDR1 MNHEY, CDR2 SVGAGI. Trimming took 5 bases from V and 10 from J; bases not matched to a gene: 6. The CDR3 spans 12 residues. The CDR3, as DNA: TGTGCCAGCAGTAAGGACAGGGAGAGAGCTTTCTTT. Protein: CASSKDRERAFF.

CDR3 DNA sequence: TGTGCCAGCAGTGTAACGGGTTATAGCAATCAGCCCCAGCATTTT. It translates to CASSVTGYSNQPQHF. The chain joins TRBV2 to TRBJ1-5; D gene uncertain. The CDR3 contains 15 residues. Trimming left V 4 bases short and J 0 bases short, with 10 bases between. Per the germline V gene, CDR1 is SNHLY and CDR2 is FYNNEI.

The chain has TRBV7-2 and TRBJ1-3; tentative D call: TRBD1 (6 bases). CDR3 size: 14 residues. The germline CDR1 and CDR2 sequences are SGHTA and FQGNSA. The V end was cut by 1 base, the J end by 4 bases, with 8 bases between. CDR3 DNA: TGTGCCAGCAGCTTAGGGACAGTCGGAAACACCATATATTTT. As protein: CASSLGTVGNTIYF.

The V call is TRBV7-2, the J call TRBJ2-7; 8 positions match TRBD2. The CDR3 covers 16 residues. The germline V gene encodes CDR1 SGHTA and CDR2 FQGNSA. V dropped 3 bases and J dropped 1; count of bases not matched to a gene: 8. DNA for the CDR3: TGTGCCAGCAGCTTCTCCGGGGGGGCCCTATCCTACGAGCAGTACTTC. Translated, it gives CASSFSGGALSYEQYF.

The J gene is TRBJ1-1, the V gene TRBV19; TRBD1 agrees at 7 bases. Germline values: CDR1 LNHDA, CDR2 SQIVND (reference sequence). Germline trimming cut 4 bases from V and 3 bases from J; bases unmatched to any gene: 11. The length of the CDR3 is 16 residues. In nucleotides, the CDR3 is TGTGCCAGTAGTAGGGGGGCGACAGGGATGTACACTGAAGCTTTCTTT. It is translated as CASSRGATGMYTEAFF.

The chain carries TRBV27 and TRBJ1-2, with a tentative D call TRBD1 (6 bases). Germline V gene data show CDR1 as MNHEY and CDR2 as SMNVEV (reference sequence). The germline V and J ends were trimmed by 1 base and 0 bases, with 9 bases remaining between them. The CDR3 loop spans 15 amino acids. The CDR3 reads CASSLWGGANYGYTF. The CDR3, as DNA: TGTGCCAGCAGTTTATGGGGGGGCGCTAACTATGGCTACACCTTC.

The rearrangement joins TRBV27 to TRBJ1-1, with D hard to call. V was cut by 1 base and J by 1 base, with 4 bases left in between. In germline, CDR1 is MNHEY, CDR2 SMNVEV (reference sequence). The CDR3 sequence is 13 residues long. The CDR3 sequence is CASSLFRNTEAFF. DNA of the CDR3: TGTGCCAGCAGTTTATTCAGGAACACTGAAGCTTTCTTT.

This chain links TRBV20-1 with TRBJ2-7; D call uncertain. CDR1 is DFQATT, CDR2 SNEGSKA, per germline (reference sequence). The CDR3 is 15 amino acids. Trimming took off 3 bases at V and 3 bases at J, with 18 bases between the two ends. The CDR3 sequence: CSASTDGQWRYEQYF. The CDR3 region has the DNA TGCAGTGCTAGTACCGATGGTCAGTGGCGCTACGAGCAGTACTTC.

The V gene is TRBV9, the J gene TRBJ1-5; 7 bases fit TRBD1. CDR1 is SGDLS, CDR2 YYNGEE, per germline. With V trimmed by 3 bases and J by 7 bases, 10 bases remained unmatched. There are 15 residues in the CDR3. CDR3 protein: CASSEQGMARQPQHF. CDR3 sequence (DNA): TGTGCCAGCAGCGAACAGGGGATGGCGCGGCAGCCCCAGCATTTT.

The chain is built from TRBV11-3 and TRBJ2-1; TRBD2 matches at 8 bases. The germline V gene has CDR1 SGHNT and CDR2 YENEEA. This CDR3 region has 17 residues. V dropped 5 bases and J dropped 0; count of bases not matched to a gene: 9. The CDR3, as DNA: TGTGCCAGCAGCCTAGGAGTAGCGGGAAGCTCCTACAATGAGCAGTTCTTC. Its protein product is CASSLGVAGSSYNEQFF.

This clone has at least ten counts. The chain combines TRBV28 with TRBJ2-7; 10 positions agree with TRBD1. Germline lookup yields CDR1 MDHEN and CDR2 SYDVKM. The ends lost 7 bases at V and 3 bases at J; junction bases unmatched: 3. CDR3 length: 13 amino acids. Written as DNA, the CDR3 is TGTGCCAGCATAGGGACAGGGGTCTACGAGCAGTACTTC. It specifies CASIGTGVYEQYF.

This rearrangement joins TRBV21-1 to TRBJ2-7; the tabulated D call, TRBD1, remains unverified against the DNA. TRBV21-1 is flagged as a pseudogene. The CDR3 is 16 amino acids. The CDR3 sequence: CASSKDQGTGMYEQYF. In DNA form, the CDR3 reads TGTGCCAGCAGCAAAGACCAAGGGACAGGGATGTACGAGCAGTACTTC.

CDR3 amino acids: CASSVGGGTGNTIYF. For the CDR3, the DNA is TGTGCCAGCAGCGTAGGGGGCGGTACTGGAAACACCATATATTTT. This chain links TRBV9 with TRBJ1-3; D might be TRBD1 (5 bases). Trimming took 0 bases from V and 2 from J, leaving 9 bases between them. CDR1 is SGDLS and CDR2 is YYNGEE in the germline V gene. This CDR3 is 15 amino acids long. Full variable domain (missing parts from reference TRBV9 and TRBJ1-3): DSGVTQTPKHLITATGQRVTLRCSPRSGDLSVYWYQQSLDQGLQFLIQYYNGEERAKGNILERFSAQQFPDLHSELNLSSLELGDSALYFCASSVGGGTGNTIYFGEGSWLTVV.

The chain carries TRBV10-3 and TRBJ1-1, with TRBD1 as a possible D gene (5 bases). The CDR3 contains 15 residues. Looked up from germline, CDR1 is ENHRY and CDR2 is SYGVKD. Trimming took off 2 bases at V and 2 bases at J, with 12 bases between the two ends. The CDR3 nucleotides read TGTGCCATCAGTGAGAGGGCCCAGGGAAACACTGAAGCTTTCTTT. Its translation: CAISERAQGNTEAFF.

The chain is built from TRBV6-6 and TRBJ1-5, with unresolved D. V lost 2 bases, J lost 3 bases, and 11 bases lay in between. Germline assignment: CDR1 MNHNY and CDR2 SVGAGI (reference sequence). The CDR3 has 15 residues. In nucleotides, the CDR3 is TGTGCCAGCAGTTACCGTCACAGAGACAATCAGCCCCAGCATTTT. It yields the protein CASSYRHRDNQPQHF.

V is TRBV7-2 and J is TRBJ1-2; 8 bases fit TRBD1. J lost 4 bases, V lost 5 bases, and 6 bases had no gene match. This CDR3 has 14 amino acids. Germline-derived CDR1 and CDR2 are SGHTA and FQGNSA. CDR3 in DNA: TGTGCCAGCAGCCAGACAGGGGCGCGCTATGGCTACACCTTC. Its protein is CASSQTGARYGYTF.

This chain uses TRBV5-1 with TRBJ2-7; 7 nucleotides agree with TRBD1. Trimming at V came to 6 bases and at J to 5 bases, leaving 11 bases not matched to a gene. Germline lookup yields CDR1 SGHRS and CDR2 YFSETQ. CDR3 length: 14 residues. The CDR3 bases are TGCGCCAGCACCCAGGGGGTGGTGTGGAACGAGCAGTACTTC. Its protein product is CASTQGVVWNEQYF.

The genes are TRBV30 and TRBJ1-4; 7 nucleotides agree with TRBD1. Germline trimming cut 4 bases from V and 8 bases from J; bases unmatched to any gene: 16. In germline, CDR1 is GTSNPN, CDR2 SVGIG (reference sequence). The CDR3 is 16 residues long. DNA of the CDR3: TGTGCCTGGACCGACCCCCGGGGGACAGTAGGAGAAAAACTGTTTTTT. It yields the protein CAWTDPRGTVGEKLFF. Variable domain in full (rest from reference TRBV30 and TRBJ1-4): SQTIHQWPATLVQPVGSPLSLECTVEGTSNPNLYWYRQAAGRGLQLLFYSVGIGQISSEVPQNLSASRPQDRQFILSSKKLLLSDSGFYLCAWTDPRGTVGEKLFFGSGTQLSVL.

The CDR3 DNA is TGTGCCAGCAGCATCAGACAGGGAGGGAATGAAAAACTGTTTTTT. Translation gives CASSIRQGGNEKLFF. The rearrangement joins TRBV21-1 to TRBJ1-4. TRBV21-1 is listed as a pseudogene. CDR3 length: 15 amino acids.

This rearrangement joins TRBV11-3 to TRBJ2-3, with 13 bases matching TRBD2. CDR3 length equals 16 residues. The V gene's germline CDR1 is SGHNT and CDR2 YENEEA. Unmatched junction bases numbered 3, after V lost 5 bases and J lost 1 base. CDR3 DNA sequence: TGTGCCAGCAGCAACGGACTAGCGGGGGGCACAGATACGCAGTATTTT. Amino acids: CASSNGLAGGTDTQYF.